The present entry profiles one TCR beta chain with its context. Alongside a J-beta primer mix, a sample-barcoded 5' primer served in a second PCR lasting roughly 7 to 11 cycles. Each CDR3 protein is one row after TCRdb ran MiXCR on the 5' RACE reads. The table lists 1.8 million or so distinct CDR3 sequences, about two fifths of them singletons. The entry originates in a study of blood T cells in healthy people across ages. Germline values: CDR1 LGHNA, CDR2 YSLEER. The CDR3 is 14 residues long. The germline V and J ends were trimmed by 0 bases and 11 bases, with 15 bases remaining between them. The chain has TRBV4-3 and TRBJ2-3; D unresolved. The sample comprised blood. The receptor was isolated from a human donor in good health. The CDR3 loop is CASSQDGGSLGQYF. CDR3 DNA: TGCGCCAGCAGCCAAGATGGTGGTAGCCTTGGGCAGTATTTT.